The 30 T cell receptor beta chains given below trace back to one sample, sequenced in a study of blood T cell repertoires in COVID-19. TCRdb's copy holds only in-frame clones and misses some; the assay was immunoSEQ multiplex PCR. The profile shows about 270,000 clones, around 89% of them singletons. The sequencing sample was made of PBMCs or T cells enriched from blood (not recorded which). These receptors were obtained from a woman in her 50s who had recovered from COVID-19.

The gene calls are TRBV7-6 and TRBJ2-5; unclear D gene. The CDR3 runs 14 residues. Germline V gene data show CDR1 as SGHVS and CDR2 as FNYEAQ. V was clipped by 3 bases and J by 0 bases, with 8 bases between them. The CDR3 sequence is CASSFRIDQETQYF. In DNA, the CDR3 is TGTGCCAGCAGCTTTCGAATAGACCAAGAGACCCAGTACTTC.

The CDR3 reads CASGEGVYQPQHF. The DNA of the CDR3 is TGTGCCAGCGGTGAGGGGGTTTATCAGCCCCAGCATTTT. The chain is built from TRBV28 and TRBJ1-5; TRBD1 might be the D (6 bases). Per the germline V gene, CDR1 is MDHEN and CDR2 is SYDVKM. The CDR3 runs 13 residues. The V end lost 8 bases, the J end lost 5 bases, and 13 bases lay between the germline ends.

CDR3 DNA: TGTGCCAGCAGCACGGGGGGGGGACTAGCGGTCGAGCAGTACTTC. Its translation: CASSTGGGLAVEQYF. The chain joins TRBV11-2 to TRBJ2-7, with 11 bases aligning to TRBD2. From germline, CDR1 is SGHAT and CDR2 FQNNGV. There are 15 residues in the CDR3. The ends lost 5 bases at V and 6 bases at J; junction bases unmatched: 9.

The CDR3: CASSYTTSGSTDTQYF. The CDR3 coding sequence is TGCGCCAGCAGCTACACGACTAGCGGGAGCACAGATACGCAGTATTTT. The rearrangement uses TRBV5-1 and TRBJ2-3; TRBD2 agrees at 10 bases. CDR3 length: 16 amino acids. The germline V gene encodes CDR1 SGHRS and CDR2 YFSETQ. Germline trimming cut 3 bases from V and 0 bases from J; bases unmatched to any gene: 4.

The chain has TRBV11-1 and TRBJ1-1; the match to TRBD1 covers 9 bases. CDR1 and CDR2 from the germline V gene are SGHAT and FQDESV (reference sequence). V trimming: 5 bases; J trimming: 3 bases; junction bases outside the gene matches: 4. The CDR3 runs 14 residues. Written as DNA, the CDR3 is TGTGCCAGCAGCCTACAGGGGGCTGACACTGAAGCTTTCTTT. Residues: CASSLQGADTEAFF.

The V gene is TRBV6-2 or TRBV6-3, the J gene TRBJ1-5, with 7 bases fitting TRBD1. Germline trimming cut 0 bases from V and 7 bases from J; bases unmatched to any gene: 9. CDR1 is MNHEY and CDR2 is SVGEGT in the germline V gene. The CDR3 sequence is 16 residues long. In nucleotides, the CDR3 is TGTGCCAGCAGTTACTCGAGGCAGGGGGACGGACAGCCCCAGCATTTT. This translates into CASSYSRQGDGQPQHF.

V and J are TRBV7-2 and TRBJ2-1; TRBD1 matches 11 bases. The CDR3 runs to 15 residues. Germline V gives CDR1 SGHTA, CDR2 FQGNSA. The V segment lost 5 bases and the J segment 6 bases; nucleotides outside the gene matches: 6. CDR3 protein: CASSLGQGAGNEQFF. The CDR3 region has the DNA TGTGCCAGCAGCCTCGGACAGGGGGCTGGCAATGAGCAGTTCTTC.

V and J are TRBV11-2 and TRBJ1-1; TRBD1 might be the D (5 bases). The CDR3 is 13 residues long. CDR1 SGHAT and CDR2 FQNNGV come from the germline V gene. The V and J ends lost 1 base and 4 bases respectively, with 7 bases between them. The CDR3 DNA reads TGTGCCAGCAGCTTAGTCAGGGCCACTGAAGCTTTCTTT. Amino acids: CASSLVRATEAFF.

This rearrangement joins TRBV6-6 to TRBJ1-1; D ambiguous. Germline CDR1 reads MNHNY; CDR2 reads SVGAGI (reference sequence). This CDR3 is built from 13 residues. Trimming left V 6 bases short and J 5 bases short, with 13 bases between. The CDR3 is CASSPRSRTEAFF. CDR3 bases: TGTGCCAGCAGCCCACGGTCCCGGACTGAAGCTTTCTTT.

CDR3: CASSLATGNTIYF. The CDR3 DNA follows: TGTGCCAGCAGCTTGGCCACTGGAAACACCATATATTTT. V and J are TRBV5-6 and TRBJ1-3; no clear D. The CDR3 loop spans 13 amino acids. V was pared by 0 bases and J by 2 bases, with 3 bases between. Germline V CDR1 and CDR2: SGHDT, YYEEEE. The full variable domain, completed using reference TRBV5-6 and TRBJ1-3, is DAGVTQSPTHLIKTRGQQVTLRCSPKSGHDTVSWYQQALGQGPQFIFQYYEEEERQRGNFPDRFSGHQFPNYSSELNVNALLLGDSALYLCASSLATGNTIYFGEGSWLTVV.

The chain recombines TRBV21-1 with TRBJ1-2. TRBV21-1 is classified as a pseudogene. The length of the CDR3 is 14 residues. CDR3 DNA sequence: TGTGCCAGCAGCAAAATGAGGTTTCGGTATGGCTACACCTTC. Translating it yields CASSKMRFRYGYTF.

This clone was observed a few times. The V call is TRBV6-6, the J call TRBJ1-3; D not certain. The length of the CDR3 is 13 residues. Trimming cost V 6 bases and J 4 bases, with 10 bases left between them. Per the germline V gene, CDR1 is MNHNY and CDR2 is SVGAGI (reference sequence). The CDR3, as DNA: TGTGCCAGCAGACAACGATCCGGAAACACCATATATTTT. This gives the protein CASRQRSGNTIYF.

CDR3 sequence (DNA): TGTGCCAGCAGTTTGGCGGGACAGGGGGAATCTGGCACCTTC. Amino acid sequence: CASSLAGQGESGTF. This chain uses TRBV28 with TRBJ1-2; 11 bases map to TRBD1. Germline V gene lookup returns CDR1 MDHEN and CDR2 SYDVKM. The V and J ends lost 3 bases and 13 bases, in that order; junction bases with no gene match: 10. The CDR3 extends over 14 amino acids.

The chain joins TRBV7-3 to TRBJ2-2, with a possible D match to TRBD2 (6 bases). V shed 0 bases and J shed 3 bases, with 11 bases lying between them. The CDR3 covers 16 residues. CDR1 is SGHTA and CDR2 is FQGTGA in the germline V gene. In nucleotides, the CDR3 is TGTGCCAGCAGCTTAACGGCTAGCGTTTACACCGGGGAGCTGTTTTTT. Protein sequence: CASSLTASVYTGELFF.

This clone was observed once. This chain joins TRBV9 and TRBJ2-3, with TRBD2 matching over 8 bases. V trimming: 3 bases; J trimming: 5 bases; junction bases outside the gene matches: 5. The CDR3 runs to 14 residues. Germline V gives CDR1 SGDLS, CDR2 YYNGEE. DNA of the CDR3: TGTGCCAGCAGCGCTTCGGGGGGGCGAGATACGCAGTATTTT. As protein: CASSASGGRDTQYF.

This clone was recorded once. The chain uses TRBV4-1 and TRBJ1-5; D unresolved. The germline V and J ends were trimmed by 0 bases and 0 bases, with 3 bases remaining between them. The CDR3 has 14 residues. CDR1 is MGHRA and CDR2 is YSYEKL in the germline V gene. The CDR3 DNA reads TGCGCCAGCAGCCAAGATCTTAGCAATCAGCCCCAGCATTTT. It codes for CASSQDLSNQPQHF.

The chain employs TRBV7-3 and TRBJ1-2; unclear D gene. In germline, CDR1 is SGHTA, CDR2 FQGTGA. The CDR3 covers 13 residues. V lost 1 base to trimming and J lost 7 bases, with 10 bases between them. CDR3 DNA sequence: TGTGCCAGCAGCTTAAAAGGATCGGGTGGCTACACCTTC. Its translation: CASSLKGSGGYTF. Full variable domain (missing parts from reference TRBV7-3 and TRBJ1-2): GAGVSQTPSNKVTEKGKYVELRCDPISGHTALYWYRQSLGQGPEFLIYFQGTGAADDSGLPNDRFFAVRPEGSVSTLKIQRTERGDSAVYLCASSLKGSGGYTFGSGTRLTVV.

The chain links TRBV3-1 (or the pseudogene TRBV3-2) to TRBJ2-7, with 10 bases fitting TRBD1. The CDR3 covers 15 residues. Per germline, CDR1 LGHDT and CDR2 YNNKEL (reference sequence). V gave up 3 bases and J gave up 5 bases; unmatched junction bases: 7. The CDR3 protein is CASSQHWDRGHEQYF. CDR3 sequence (DNA): TGTGCCAGCAGCCAGCACTGGGACAGGGGCCACGAGCAGTACTTC.

The chain couples TRBV12-3 or TRBV12-4 to TRBJ1-1; D unresolved. V was trimmed by 3 bases and J by 1 base, leaving 6 bases between them. The CDR3 runs 13 residues. The CDR3 region is CASSFQKNTEAFF. DNA of the CDR3: TGTGCCAGCAGTTTTCAGAAGAACACTGAAGCTTTCTTT.

The rearrangement joins TRBV3-1 (or the pseudogene TRBV3-2) to TRBJ1-4; 9 nucleotides match TRBD1. J was trimmed by 8 bases and V by 1 base; bases with no gene match: 5. Germline values: CDR1 LGHDT, CDR2 YNNKEL (reference sequence). There are 15 residues in the CDR3. Here the CDR3 DNA reads TGTGCCAGCAGCCAAGCCGGGACAGGGTTGGAAAAACTGTTTTTT. It yields the protein CASSQAGTGLEKLFF.

This chain joins TRBV7-8 and TRBJ1-2; no clear D. Trimming left V 4 bases short and J 4 bases short, with 10 bases between. Germline V gene sequence: CDR1 SGHVS, CDR2 FQNEAQ. The CDR3 is 13 amino acids. The CDR3 is CASSSRISYGYTF. CDR3 nucleotide sequence: TGTGCCAGCAGCTCTAGGATCTCCTATGGCTACACCTTC.

CDR3 DNA: TGCGCCAGCAGCCAAGGCCTAGGTGAGACCCAGTACTTC. Protein sequence: CASSQGLGETQYF. The chain uses TRBV4-3 and TRBJ2-5, with D unresolved. The germline CDR1 and CDR2 sequences are LGHNA and YSLEER. This CDR3 is built from 13 residues. V was pared by 1 base and J by 5 bases, with 8 bases between.

The rearrangement joins TRBV28 to TRBJ2-5; tentative D call: TRBD2 (5 bases). Between the trimmed V and J ends, which lost 4 bases and 2 bases, there was a span of 11 bases. This CDR3 is 14 amino acids long. CDR1 is MDHEN, CDR2 SYDVKM, per germline. CDR3 loop: CASSSPGFQETQYF. CDR3 nucleotides: TGTGCCAGCAGTTCCCCGGGGTTTCAAGAGACCCAGTACTTC.

The chain links TRBV4-1 to TRBJ2-7, with 12 bases identical to TRBD2. Losses at the gene ends were 1 base for V and 4 bases for J; bases not matched to a gene: 14. The CDR3 length is 19 residues. Germline values: CDR1 MGHRA, CDR2 YSYEKL. Here the CDR3 reads CASSQVIRSLAGGWYEQYF. The CDR3 nucleotides read TGCGCCAGCAGCCAAGTTATTAGGAGCCTAGCGGGAGGGTGGTACGAGCAGTACTTC.

The V call is TRBV5-1, the J call TRBJ1-2; 7 nucleotides line up with TRBD1. V dropped 5 bases and J dropped 2; count of bases not matched to a gene: 6. The CDR3 has 14 residues. CDR1 and CDR2 (germline): SGHRS, YFSETQ. The CDR3 loop is CASSKGQTNYGYTF. CDR3 in DNA: TGCGCCAGCAGTAAGGGACAGACCAACTATGGCTACACCTTC.

With respect to this clone: Mismatch with germline at one junction end may stem from a read error. The V call is TRBV6-1, the J call TRBJ2-7, with 9 nucleotides matching TRBD1. This CDR3 has 15 amino acids. Germline-derived CDR1 and CDR2 are MNHNS and SASEGT. Here the CDR3 DNA reads TGTGCCAGCAGGGAAGGGGGGACAGGGAGGAACGAGCAGTACTTC. Translation: CASREGGTGRNEQYF.

V usage is TRBV7-2 and J usage is TRBJ2-5; tentatively, D is TRBD1 (5 bases). Germline-derived CDR1 and CDR2 are SGHTA and FQGNSA. V dropped 5 bases and J dropped 2 bases, with 12 bases sitting between them. The CDR3 spans 14 residues. The CDR3, as DNA: TGTGCCAGCAGCCTCTTAGGGGATCAAGAGACCCAGTACTTC. This sequence encodes CASSLLGDQETQYF.

The chain uses TRBV10-1 and TRBJ2-3, with 10 bases identical to TRBD2. J gave up 7 bases and V 3 bases, and 10 bases lay outside the gene matches. Germline V gene data show CDR1 as WNHNN and CDR2 as SYGVQD (reference sequence). The CDR3 length is 16 residues. DNA of the CDR3: TGCGCCAGCAGTGACACCGGGGTAGCGGGAGGATATACGCAGTATTTT. Translation gives CASSDTGVAGGYTQYF.

This rearrangement joins TRBV28 to TRBJ1-5, with TRBD1 identical over 9 bases. From germline, CDR1 is MDHEN and CDR2 SYDVKM. CDR3 length: 21 amino acids. The V gene end was trimmed by 5 bases and the J gene end by 4 bases; junction bases not matched to a gene: 24. The CDR3 nucleotides read TGTGCCAGCAGTCCTTTTGCCTCCATGCTGGGACAGGGAGTTGGGAATCAGCCCCAGCATTTT. Amino acids: CASSPFASMLGQGVGNQPQHF. The complete variable domain, with remaining parts taken from reference TRBV28 and TRBJ1-5, reads DVKVTQSSRYLVKRTGEKVFLECVQDMDHENMFWYRQDPGLGLRLIYFSYDVKMKEKGDIPEGYSVSREKKERFSLILESASTNQTSMYLCASSPFASMLGQGVGNQPQHFGDGTRLSIL.

V and J are TRBV15 and TRBJ1-3; D may be TRBD1 (5 bases). The germline V gene encodes CDR1 LNHNV and CDR2 YYDKDF (reference sequence). This CDR3 has 15 residues. The V and J ends lost 5 bases and 0 bases respectively, with 11 bases between them. In DNA form, the CDR3 reads TGTGCCACCAGCCACGACAGAAGCTCTGGAAACACCATATATTTT. Amino acid sequence: CATSHDRSSGNTIYF.